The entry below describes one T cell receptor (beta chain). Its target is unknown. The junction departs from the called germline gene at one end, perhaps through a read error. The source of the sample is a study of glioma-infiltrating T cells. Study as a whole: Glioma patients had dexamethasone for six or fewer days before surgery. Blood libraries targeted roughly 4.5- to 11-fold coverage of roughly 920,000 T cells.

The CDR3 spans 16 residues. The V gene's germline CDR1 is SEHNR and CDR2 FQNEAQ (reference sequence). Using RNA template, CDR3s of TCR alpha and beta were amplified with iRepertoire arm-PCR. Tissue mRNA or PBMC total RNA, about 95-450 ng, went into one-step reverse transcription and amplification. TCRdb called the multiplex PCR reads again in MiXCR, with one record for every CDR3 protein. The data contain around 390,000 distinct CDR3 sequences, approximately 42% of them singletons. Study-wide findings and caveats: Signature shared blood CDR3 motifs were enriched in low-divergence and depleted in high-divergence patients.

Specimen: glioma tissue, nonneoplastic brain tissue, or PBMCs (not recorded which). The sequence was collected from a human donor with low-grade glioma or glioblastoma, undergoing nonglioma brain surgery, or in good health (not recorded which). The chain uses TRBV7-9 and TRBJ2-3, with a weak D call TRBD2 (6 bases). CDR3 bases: TGTGCCAGCAGCAGTATGGGGGGATCCCACACAGATACGCCGTATTTT. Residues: CASSSMGGSHTDTPYF.